This TCR beta chain stems from a study of vaccination and CD4 T cells after COVID-19 (dated by TCRdb to the early 2020s). At the level of the whole study: Convalescent patients had a positive SARS-CoV-2 result on nasal swab PCR, and of these patients, several had mild disease and one had severe disease. Participants got two doses of the Pfizer-BioNTech BNT162b2 vaccine (n=8) or two doses of the Moderna mRNA-1273 vaccine (n=2). As controls, cultures received a CEFX viral epitope pool (the positive control), an HIV-1 Nef peptide pool (the negative control), or no peptide at all. Post-COVID blood samples from convalescent patients were collected a median of approximately 100 days after diagnosis, with a range of roughly 30 to 161 days. For stimulating the cultures, overlapping spike peptide pools were used, derived from SARS-CoV-2 as well as from the common cold coronaviruses HCoV-NL63, HCoV-OC43 and HCoV-229E. Post-vaccine blood samples were obtained a median of around 67 days after the second vaccine dose, with a range of roughly 14 to 241 days. In roughly eleven COVID-19 convalescent patients and a handful of infection-naive healthy vaccine recipients, the spike-specific CD4+ TCR repertoire before mRNA vaccination was compared with the repertoire after mRNA vaccination. Six males and four females were included in the convalescent cohort, with two Hispanic individuals, seven Caucasians, two Asians and one multiracial person represented. What the authors observed across the whole study: Although the median number of SARS-CoV-2-reactive clonotypes went up from fewer than 25 after infection to around 39 after vaccination, the increase was not significant. Among convalescent patients, a median roughly 90% of the SARS-CoV-2-reactive clones seen after vaccination appeared only after vaccination, which suggests priming specific to the vaccine. Of the vaccine-specific clones found in convalescent patients, nearly all (304 of 307) were mono-reactive for SARS-CoV-2 spike instead of being cross-reactive with common cold coronaviruses. Relatively few convalescent patients were included in the study, and early timepoints after natural infection were not analyzed.

Library preparation employed PCR. TCR sequencing of DNA from cultured CD4+ T cells used the Oncomine TCR Beta short-read assay at the Johns Hopkins FTIC core. Genomic DNA was extracted from the cultured CD4+ T cells with the QIAamp micro DNA kit. Oncomine TCR Beta libraries from cultured CD4+ T cells were pooled using unique dual indexes and sequenced on an Illumina iSeq 100. For the original study's pipeline: Non-productive sequences were removed, and CDR3s not starting with C, not ending with F or W, or shorter than 7 amino acids were discarded. The MANAFEST web application was used to identify antigen-specific clonotypes by comparing peptide-stimulated wells against reference wells and other culture wells. To be called positive, a clone needed an FDR below 0.05, an odds ratio above 5, and a productive frequency above 0.1% in at least two of three replicate wells. A clonotype was classed as cross-reactive if the clonotype showed significant expansion both in SARS-CoV-2 spike wells and in at least one common cold coronavirus spike condition. CDR3 homology was assessed with Levenshtein distances (stringdist) and unrooted phylogenetic trees (ape) in R version 3.6.1. TCRdb applied fastp at Q25 and MiXCR to the public reads, then kept only in-frame beta chains. Records with the same CDR3 protein are collapsed into one entry carrying the most frequent genes and DNA. For this entry, the V and J calls and clone size follow TCRdb and not the study's own pipeline. The sample records about 21,000 distinct CDR3 sequences, under 55% of which are singletons. The top ten constitute roughly 4.6% of the sample.

The intended sense of this specimen's treatment or condition label: roughly ten-day PBMC culture with coronavirus spike peptide pools or control peptides (ViraFEST assay). The study used the ViraFEST assay, which expanded antigen-specific T cells with peptide pools and then identified expanded clonotypes by TCR sequencing. The convalescent patients' positive SARS-CoV-2 PCR tests fell between March and December 2020, which was before the Alpha, Beta and Delta variants emerged in the United States. Around 2 million PBMCs per well were cultured in IMDM with roughly 5% human AB serum and roughly 10 IU/ml IL-2, plus 10 ug/ml peptide pools. On days 3 and 7, half of the culture medium was replaced with fresh IL-2-containing medium. After roughly 11 days of culture, CD4+ T cells were isolated by negative selection with the EasySep CD4+ T cell isolation kit. Ficoll-Paque Plus gradient centrifugation was used to isolate PBMCs from whole blood, and the isolated PBMCs were then either used fresh or cryopreserved at -140C. Triplicate wells were generally used for each culture condition.

From the cysteine through the phenylalanine, the CDR3 covers 16 amino acids. Only the CDR3 portion is preserved as DNA: 48 bases, with reading frame beginning at the first base. The germline V gene gives CDR1 as SNHLY and CDR2 as FYNNEI. Compared with germline, V lacks 7 bases and J lacks 5 bases; bases without a gene match: 11. For this clonotype: Its antigen is currently not known. Base qualities are not at hand, and no much larger clone is one base apart.

The receptor comes from a human donor who had recovered from COVID-19. The chain was built from TRBV2 and TRBJ2-5; the junction holds 12 bases that match TRBD2. Sequencing input: CD4+ T cells from blood, cultured in vitro. At the DNA level, the sequence is TGTGCCAGCAAGAAGACTAGCGGGAGCTTCGGGGAGACCCAGTACTTC. It translates as CASKKTSGSFGETQYF.